A selection of T cell receptor beta chains follows, all from one sample in a study of shared T cell receptors in the human thymus. The method was immunoSEQ multiplex PCR; TCRdb's version includes in-frame clones alone and lacks a portion of them. This table has about 380,000 clones, more than 85% appearing once. The specimen was thymocytes. These receptors all come from a human donor. Both conserved end residues are part of each CDR3. The D gene is left open where the match is weak. Only part of the rows carry a size: once, few, many, or a class if the clone is expanded.

-	TRBD1	TRBV7-7	TRBJ2-5	CASSLPSGQGQETQYF	TGTGCCAGCAGCTTACCGTCGGGACAGGGGCAAGAGACCCAGTACTTC
-	-	TRBV2	TRBJ1-1	CASKGPAAFF	TGTGCCAGCAAGGGCCCGGCGGCTTTCTTT
-	TRBD2	TRBV15	TRBJ2-3	CATSPLAGIDTQYF	TGTGCCACCAGTCCACTAGCGGGAATCGATACGCAGTATTTT
once	-	TRBV7-6	TRBJ2-3	CASSLARLGGPDTQYF	TGTGCCAGCAGCTTAGCGCGTTTGGGGGGGCCAGATACGCAGTATTTT
-	TRBD1	TRBV7-8	TRBJ2-1	CASSSGTGVYNEQFF	TGTGCCAGCAGCTCGGGGACAGGGGTCTACAATGAGCAGTTCTTC
-	-	TRBV7-9	TRBJ2-2	CASSSQPPPVPGATGELFF	TGTGCCAGCAGCTCACAACCGCCGCCCGTACCAGGGGCCACCGGGGAGCTGTTTTTT
-	-	TRBV27	TRBJ1-1	CASSLSWHTNTEAFF	TGTGCCAGCAGTTTAAGTTGGCACACGAACACTGAAGCTTTCTTT
-	-	TRBV7-6	TRBJ1-1	CASSLKAPGQMSVSVMNTEAFF	TGTGCCAGCAGCCTAAAAGCGCCGGGCCAGATGTCTGTCTCTGTCATGAACACTGAAGCTTTCTTT
-	TRBD2	TRBV2	TRBJ2-6	CAGEAGADSGANVLTF	TGTGCCGGAGAAGCGGGAGCGGACTCTGGGGCCAACGTCCTGACTTTC
once	-	TRBV28	TRBJ2-2	CASSSRPYREQHTGELFF	TGTGCCAGCAGTTCGCGCCCCTATCGGGAGCAGCACACCGGGGAGCTGTTTTTT
-	-	TRBV2	TRBJ1-3	CASRPGQSSGNTIYF	TGTGCCAGTAGGCCCGGACAGTCCTCTGGAAACACCATATATTTT
few	TRBD2	TRBV13	TRBJ2-1	CASSHCVREDSYNEQFF	TGTGCCAGCAGCCATTGTGTGCGGGAGGACTCCTACAATGAGCAGTTCTTC
-	TRBD1	TRBV2	TRBJ2-5	CASSAGQKETQYF	TGTGCCAGCAGTGCGGGACAGAAAGAGACCCAGTACTTC
-	TRBD2	TRBV13	TRBJ2-1	CASSLGGQWRPLRGSYEQFF	TGTGCCAGCAGCTTGGGCGGGCAGTGGCGGCCTTTACGCGGGAGCTATGAGCAGTTCTTC
-	TRBD1	TRBV9	TRBJ2-3	CASSPRPRTGSTPSTDTQYF	TGTGCCAGCAGCCCTAGGCCGCGGACAGGGTCTACCCCTTCCACAGATACGCAGTATTTT
-	TRBD1	TRBV25-1	TRBJ2-6	CASSRGTGEDSGANVLTF	TGTGCCAGCAGTCGAGGGACAGGGGAGGACTCTGGGGCCAACGTCCTGACTTTC
-	TRBD2	TRBV7-2	TRBJ2-2	CASSRRSGRRELFF	TGTGCCAGCAGCCGCCGTAGCGGGAGGAGGGAGCTGTTTTTT
-	-	TRBV27	TRBJ2-4	CASTCRGLAKNIQYF	TGTGCCAGCACCTGCAGAGGATTAGCCAAAAACATTCAGTACTTC
-	-	TRBV20-1	TRBJ2-1	CSARRGEQFF	TGCAGTGCCCGGCGAGGTGAGCAGTTCTTC
-	TRBD1	TRBV19	TRBJ2-7	CASSKPPNPDRGFLYSYEQYF	TGTGCCAGTAGTAAACCCCCGAATCCGGACAGGGGGTTCCTATACTCCTACGAGCAGTACTTC
-	-	TRBV28	TRBJ2-2	CASIEQGTGELFF	TGTGCCAGCATAGAACAGGGTACCGGGGAGCTGTTTTTT
-	TRBD1	TRBV19	TRBJ2-2	CASSISGTGGTSGELFF	TGTGCCAGTAGTATTTCGGGGACAGGGGGCACCTCCGGGGAGCTGTTTTTT
-	TRBD1	TRBV27	TRBJ1-6	CASSLRAGGKRNSPLHF	TGTGCCAGCAGTTTAAGGGCAGGGGGTAAACGGAATTCACCCCTCCACTTT
-	-	TRBV27	TRBJ2-1	CASSLSPWGDEQFF	TGTGCCAGCAGTTTATCCCCTTGGGGTGATGAGCAGTTCTTC
-	-	TRBV27	TRBJ2-7	CASSHKAPLWKDEQYF	TGTGCCAGCAGTCACAAAGCCCCATTGTGGAAGGACGAGCAGTACTTC
-	TRBD2	TRBV27	TRBJ2-7	CASSLSYGGGEGEQYF	TGTGCCAGCAGTTTATCCTACGGGGGGGGAGAGGGCGAGCAGTACTTC
-	TRBD2	TRBV27	TRBJ2-7	CASSRLAGIYEQYF	TGTGCCAGCAGCCGACTAGCGGGTATCTACGAGCAGTACTTC
-	-	TRBV20-1	TRBJ1-5	CSAGRQPQHF	TGCAGTGCTGGCAGGCAGCCCCAGCATTTT
-	-	TRBV18	TRBJ2-1	CASSRGGSSYNEQFF	TGTGCCAGCTCGCGGGGTGGTAGCTCCTACAATGAGCAGTTCTTC
-	-	TRBV5-4	TRBJ2-7	CASSPEPRTPPSYEQYF	TGTGCCAGCAGCCCAGAACCCCGGACTCCGCCCTCCTACGAGCAGTACTTC
-	TRBD1	TRBV27	TRBJ1-6	CASSLQKWTGNSPLHF	TGTGCCAGCAGTTTGCAGAAGTGGACAGGGAATTCACCCCTCCACTTT
-	-	TRBV5-4	TRBJ2-3	CASSLGRRDTQYF	TGTGCCAGCAGCTTAGGTCGCAGGGATACGCAGTATTTT
once	-	TRBV27	TRBJ1-5	CAGSSSSNQPQHF	TGTGCCGGCAGTTCCAGTAGCAATCAGCCCCAGCATTTT
-	TRBD1	TRBV27	TRBJ1-1	CASSAGTGGNTEAFF	TGTGCCAGCAGTGCGGGGACAGGGGGGAACACTGAAGCTTTCTTT
-	TRBD2	TRBV5-6	TRBJ2-7	CASSPLAGGGEQYF	TGTGCCAGCAGCCCACTAGCGGGAGGGGGCGAGCAGTACTTC
once	-	TRBV27	TRBJ2-2	CASSRRRGARNTGELFF	TGTGCCAGCAGCCGTCGGCGGGGCGCAAGAAACACCGGGGAGCTGTTTTTT
-	TRBD1	TRBV28	TRBJ2-5	CASSLSGTGGKETQYF	TGTGCCAGCAGTTTATCCGGGACAGGGGGTAAAGAGACCCAGTACTTC
-	TRBD2	TRBV28	TRBJ2-7	CASSFGGRRTYEQYF	TGTGCCAGCAGTTTTGGCGGGAGGAGAACCTACGAGCAGTACTTC
-	TRBD1	TRBV5-6	TRBJ2-3	CASSLGLPRTGATDTQYF	TGTGCCAGCAGCTTGGGCCTTCCGAGGACAGGGGCCACAGATACGCAGTATTTT
-	-	TRBV19	TRBJ2-1	CASSQASATPFTEQFF	TGTGCCAGTAGTCAGGCTAGCGCCACTCCTTTCACTGAGCAGTTCTTC
-	-	TRBV13	TRBJ2-5	CASSLRYTGQRETQYF	TGTGCCAGCAGCCTCAGGTATACGGGACAAAGGGAGACCCAGTACTTC
-	TRBD1	TRBV28	TRBJ2-3	CASSFKDRINGDTQYF	TGTGCCAGCAGTTTTAAGGACAGGATCAATGGAGATACGCAGTATTTT
-	TRBD2	TRBV5-1	TRBJ2-1	CASRLTSGATRSYNEQFF	TGCGCCAGCAGGCTTACTAGCGGGGCTACCCGCTCCTACAATGAGCAGTTCTTC
-	TRBD1	TRBV5-1	TRBJ2-7	CASSLAGQGAGRQYF	TGCGCCAGCAGCTTGGCGGGGCAGGGGGCCGGACGGCAGTACTTC
-	-	TRBV2	TRBJ1-1	CASRSHRGMNTEAFF	TGTGCCAGCAGATCCCACCGGGGAATGAACACTGAAGCTTTCTTT
-	-	TRBV25-1	TRBJ1-4	CASSETLGGATNEKLFF	TGTGCCAGCAGTGAAACCCTAGGAGGGGCAACTAATGAAAAACTGTTTTTT
-	TRBD1	TRBV28	TRBJ2-2	CASNPGQGSHDTGELFF	TGTGCCAGCAATCCGGGACAGGGAAGTCACGACACCGGGGAGCTGTTTTTT
-	-	TRBV7-6	TRBJ2-3	CASSTPWKAPSTDTQYF	TGTGCCAGCAGCACCCCCTGGAAGGCACCTAGCACAGATACGCAGTATTTT
-	-	TRBV28	TRBJ2-7	CASRFSGTYEQYF	TGTGCCAGCAGGTTTAGCGGAACCTACGAGCAGTACTTC
-	TRBD1	TRBV7-9	TRBJ2-5	CASSYRGLPQETQYF	TGTGCCAGCAGCTACAGGGGGCTCCCCCAAGAGACCCAGTACTTC
once	-	TRBV23-1	TRBJ2-3	CASSPITAGQTRGDTQYF	TGCGCCAGCAGTCCAATAACCGCCGGACAAACCAGGGGAGATACGCAGTATTTT
-	TRBD1	TRBV28	TRBJ1-1	CASSCRDREFTEAFF	TGTGCCAGCAGTTGCCGGGACAGGGAGTTCACTGAAGCTTTCTTT
-	-	TRBV27	TRBJ2-2	CASSLPRGGELFF	TGTGCCAGCAGTTTACCTAGGGGCGGGGAGCTGTTTTTT
-	TRBD2	TRBV30	TRBJ2-5	CAWSRIGRAGLLKETQYF	TGTGCCTGGAGTCGGATCGGGAGGGCCGGGCTTCTTAAAGAGACCCAGTACTTC